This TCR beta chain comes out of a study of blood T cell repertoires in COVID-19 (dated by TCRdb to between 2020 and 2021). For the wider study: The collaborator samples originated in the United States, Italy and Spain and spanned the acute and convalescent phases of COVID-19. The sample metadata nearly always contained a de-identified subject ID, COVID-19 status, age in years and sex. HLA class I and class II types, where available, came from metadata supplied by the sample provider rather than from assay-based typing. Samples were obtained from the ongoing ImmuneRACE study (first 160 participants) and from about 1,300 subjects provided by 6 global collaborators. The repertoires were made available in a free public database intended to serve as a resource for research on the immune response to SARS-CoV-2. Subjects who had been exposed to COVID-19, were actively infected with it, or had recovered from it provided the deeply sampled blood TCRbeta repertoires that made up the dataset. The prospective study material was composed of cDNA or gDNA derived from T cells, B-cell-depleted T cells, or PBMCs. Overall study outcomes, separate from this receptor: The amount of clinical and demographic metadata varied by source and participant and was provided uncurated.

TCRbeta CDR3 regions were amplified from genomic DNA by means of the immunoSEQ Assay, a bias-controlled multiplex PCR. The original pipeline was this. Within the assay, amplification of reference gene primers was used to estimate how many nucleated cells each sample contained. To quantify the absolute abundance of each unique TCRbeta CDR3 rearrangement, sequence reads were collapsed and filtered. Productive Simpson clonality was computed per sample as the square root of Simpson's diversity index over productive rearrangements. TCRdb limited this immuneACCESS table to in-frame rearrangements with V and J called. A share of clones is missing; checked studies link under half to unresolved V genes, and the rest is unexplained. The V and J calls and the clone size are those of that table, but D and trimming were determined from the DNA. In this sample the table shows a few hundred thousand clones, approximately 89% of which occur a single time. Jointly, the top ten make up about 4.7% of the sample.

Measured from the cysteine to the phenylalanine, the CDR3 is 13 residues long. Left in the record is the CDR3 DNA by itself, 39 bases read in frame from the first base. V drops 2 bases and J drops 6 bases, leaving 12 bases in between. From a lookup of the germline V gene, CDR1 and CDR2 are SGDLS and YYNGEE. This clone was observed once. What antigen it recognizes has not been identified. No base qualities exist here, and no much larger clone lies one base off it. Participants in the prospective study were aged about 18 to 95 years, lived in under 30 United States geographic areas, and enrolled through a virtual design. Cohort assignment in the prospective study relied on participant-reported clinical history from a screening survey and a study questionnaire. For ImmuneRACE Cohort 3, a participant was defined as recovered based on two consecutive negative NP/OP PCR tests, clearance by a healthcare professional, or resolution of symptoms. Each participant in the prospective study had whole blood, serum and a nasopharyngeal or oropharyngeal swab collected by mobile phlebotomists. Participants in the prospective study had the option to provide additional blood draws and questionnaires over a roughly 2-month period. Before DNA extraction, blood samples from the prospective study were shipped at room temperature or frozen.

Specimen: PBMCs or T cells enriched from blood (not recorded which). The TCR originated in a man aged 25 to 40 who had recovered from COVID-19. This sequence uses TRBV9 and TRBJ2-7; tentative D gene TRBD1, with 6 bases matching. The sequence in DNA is TGTGCCAGCAGCGTTGGGGACATGGGCGAGCAGTACTTC. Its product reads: CASSVGDMGEQYF.